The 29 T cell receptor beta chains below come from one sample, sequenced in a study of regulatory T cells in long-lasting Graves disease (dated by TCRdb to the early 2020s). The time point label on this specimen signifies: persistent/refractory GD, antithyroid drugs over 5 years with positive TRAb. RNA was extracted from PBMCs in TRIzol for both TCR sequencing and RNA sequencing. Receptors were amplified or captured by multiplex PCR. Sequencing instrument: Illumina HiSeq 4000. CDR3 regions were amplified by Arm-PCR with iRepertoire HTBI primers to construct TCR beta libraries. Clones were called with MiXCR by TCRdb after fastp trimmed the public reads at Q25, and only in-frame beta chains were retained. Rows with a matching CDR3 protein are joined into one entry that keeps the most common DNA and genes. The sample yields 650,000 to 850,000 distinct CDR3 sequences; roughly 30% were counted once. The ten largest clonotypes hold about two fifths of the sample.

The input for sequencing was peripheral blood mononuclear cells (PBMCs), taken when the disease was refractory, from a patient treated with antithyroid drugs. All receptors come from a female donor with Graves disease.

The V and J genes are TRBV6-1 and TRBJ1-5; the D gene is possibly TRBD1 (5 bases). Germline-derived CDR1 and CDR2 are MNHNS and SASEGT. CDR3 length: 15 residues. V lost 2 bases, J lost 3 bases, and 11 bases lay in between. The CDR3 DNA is TGTGCCAGCAGTGAATTGGGGCGCGACAATCAGCCCCAGCATTTT. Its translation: CASSELGRDNQPQHF.

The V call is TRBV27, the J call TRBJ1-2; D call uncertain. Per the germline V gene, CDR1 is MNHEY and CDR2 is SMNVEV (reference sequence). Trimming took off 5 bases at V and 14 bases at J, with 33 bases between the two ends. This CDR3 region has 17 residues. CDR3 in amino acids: CASSLFASGFGVPYYTF. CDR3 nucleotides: TGTGCCAGCAGTCTTTTCGCCTCGGGGTTTGGAGTACCTTATTATACCTTC.

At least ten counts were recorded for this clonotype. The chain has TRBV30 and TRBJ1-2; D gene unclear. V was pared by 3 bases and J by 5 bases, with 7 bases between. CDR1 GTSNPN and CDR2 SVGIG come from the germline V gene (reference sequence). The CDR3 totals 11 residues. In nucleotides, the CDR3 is TGTGCCTGGAGACGCAAATATGGCTACACCTTC. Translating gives CAWRRKYGYTF.

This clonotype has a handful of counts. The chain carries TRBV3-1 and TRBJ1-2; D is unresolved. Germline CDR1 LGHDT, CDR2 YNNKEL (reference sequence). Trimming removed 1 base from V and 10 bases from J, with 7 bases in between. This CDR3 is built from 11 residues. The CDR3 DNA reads TGTGCCAGCAGCCAAGGGGAGACCTACACCTTC. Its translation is CASSQGETYTF.

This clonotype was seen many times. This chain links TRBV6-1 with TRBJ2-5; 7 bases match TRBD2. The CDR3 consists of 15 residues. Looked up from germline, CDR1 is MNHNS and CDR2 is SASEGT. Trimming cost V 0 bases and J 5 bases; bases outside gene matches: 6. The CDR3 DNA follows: TGTGCCAGCAGTGAAGCGAAGGGGAGGGTGGAGACCCAGTACTTC. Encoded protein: CASSEAKGRVETQYF.

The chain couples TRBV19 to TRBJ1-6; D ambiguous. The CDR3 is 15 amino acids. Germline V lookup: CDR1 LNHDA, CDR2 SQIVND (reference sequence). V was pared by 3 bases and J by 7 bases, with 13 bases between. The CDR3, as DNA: TGTGCCAGTAGTATTCGAGGGTTGGGCAATTCACCCCTCCACTTT. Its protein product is CASSIRGLGNSPLHF. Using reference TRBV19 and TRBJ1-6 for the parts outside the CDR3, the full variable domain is DGGITQSPKYLFRKEGQNVTLSCEQNLNHDAMYWYRQDPGQGLRLIYYSQIVNDFQKGDIAEGYSVSREKKESFPLTVTSAQKNPTAFYLCASSIRGLGNSPLHFGNGTRLTVT.

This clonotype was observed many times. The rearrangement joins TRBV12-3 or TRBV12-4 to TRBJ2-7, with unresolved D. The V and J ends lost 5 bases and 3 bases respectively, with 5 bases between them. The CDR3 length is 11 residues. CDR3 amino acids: CASSQRYEQYF. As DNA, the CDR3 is TGTGCCAGCAGTCAACGCTACGAGCAGTACTTC.

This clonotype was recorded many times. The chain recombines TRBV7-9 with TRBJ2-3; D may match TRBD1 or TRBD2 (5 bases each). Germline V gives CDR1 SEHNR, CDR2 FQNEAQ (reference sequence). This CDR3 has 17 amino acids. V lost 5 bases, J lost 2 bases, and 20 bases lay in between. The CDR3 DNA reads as TGTGCCAGCAGCCCCCCGGGACCACTCGGATTCACAGATACGCAGTATTTT. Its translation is CASSPPGPLGFTDTQYF.

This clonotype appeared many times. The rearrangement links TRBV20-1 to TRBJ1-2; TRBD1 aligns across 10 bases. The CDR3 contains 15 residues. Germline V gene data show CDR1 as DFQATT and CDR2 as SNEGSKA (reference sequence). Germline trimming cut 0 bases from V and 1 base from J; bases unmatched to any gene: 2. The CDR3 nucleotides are TGCAGTGCTAGAGATCGGACAGGGGGTAACTATGGCTACACCTTC. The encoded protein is CSARDRTGGNYGYTF.

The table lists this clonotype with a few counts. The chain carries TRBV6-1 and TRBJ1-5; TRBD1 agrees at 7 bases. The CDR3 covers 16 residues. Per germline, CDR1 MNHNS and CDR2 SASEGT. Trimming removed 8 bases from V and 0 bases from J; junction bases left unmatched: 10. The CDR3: CASGTRTGYSNQPQHF. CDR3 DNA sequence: TGTGCCAGCGGTACGAGGACAGGTTATAGCAATCAGCCCCAGCATTTT.

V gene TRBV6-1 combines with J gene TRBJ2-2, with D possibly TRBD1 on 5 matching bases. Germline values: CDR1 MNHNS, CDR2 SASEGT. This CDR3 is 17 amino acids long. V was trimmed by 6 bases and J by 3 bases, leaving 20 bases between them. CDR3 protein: CASRRQPSRVYTGELFF. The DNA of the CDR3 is TGTGCCAGCAGACGCCAGCCCTCCAGGGTGTACACCGGGGAGCTGTTTTTT.

CDR3 in DNA: TGTGCCACCAGTGATTTTCGGACAGGGATGGGCTACACCTTC. Encoded protein: CATSDFRTGMGYTF. This chain joins TRBV24-1 and TRBJ1-2; 8 nucleotides match TRBD1. This CDR3 has 14 amino acids. The J segment lost 8 bases and the V segment lost 1 base, leaving 5 bases of the junction unmatched. CDR1 is KGHDR and CDR2 is SFDVKD in the germline V gene.

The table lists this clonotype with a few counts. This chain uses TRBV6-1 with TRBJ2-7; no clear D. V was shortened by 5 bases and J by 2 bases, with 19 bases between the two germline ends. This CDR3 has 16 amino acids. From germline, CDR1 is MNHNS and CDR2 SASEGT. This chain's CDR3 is CASSNPHRSQTYEQYF. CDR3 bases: TGTGCCAGCAGTAACCCTCACCGGAGTCAGACCTACGAGCAGTACTTC.

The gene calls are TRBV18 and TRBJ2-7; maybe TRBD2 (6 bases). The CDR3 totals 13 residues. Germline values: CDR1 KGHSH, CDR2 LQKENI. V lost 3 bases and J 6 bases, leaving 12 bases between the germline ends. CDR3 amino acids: CASSPPSGVEQYF. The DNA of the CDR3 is TGTGCCAGCTCACCTCCGTCGGGGGTCGAGCAGTACTTC.

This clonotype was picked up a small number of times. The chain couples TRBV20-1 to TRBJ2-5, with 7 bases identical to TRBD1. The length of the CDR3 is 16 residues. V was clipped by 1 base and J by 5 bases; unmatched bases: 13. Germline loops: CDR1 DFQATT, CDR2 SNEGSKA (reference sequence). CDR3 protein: CSARAYATGNRETQYF. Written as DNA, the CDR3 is TGCAGTGCTAGAGCGTACGCGACAGGGAATCGGGAGACCCAGTACTTC.

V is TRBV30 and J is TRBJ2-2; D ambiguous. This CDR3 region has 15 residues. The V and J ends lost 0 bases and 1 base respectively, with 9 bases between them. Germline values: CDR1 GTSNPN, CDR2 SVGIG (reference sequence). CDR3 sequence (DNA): TGTGCCTGGAGTGTACCCACTTTGAACACCGGGGAGCTGTTTTTT. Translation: CAWSVPTLNTGELFF. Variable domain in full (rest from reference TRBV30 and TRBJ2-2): SQTIHQWPATLVQPVGSPLSLECTVEGTSNPNLYWYRQAAGRGLQLLFYSVGIGQISSEVPQNLSASRPQDRQFILSSKKLLLSDSGFYLCAWSVPTLNTGELFFGEGSRLTVL.

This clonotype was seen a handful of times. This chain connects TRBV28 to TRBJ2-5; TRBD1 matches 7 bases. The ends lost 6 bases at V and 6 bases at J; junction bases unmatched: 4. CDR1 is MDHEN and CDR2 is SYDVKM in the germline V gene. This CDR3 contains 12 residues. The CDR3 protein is CASRDRRKTQYF. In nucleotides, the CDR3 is TGTGCCAGCAGGGACAGGAGGAAGACCCAGTACTTC.

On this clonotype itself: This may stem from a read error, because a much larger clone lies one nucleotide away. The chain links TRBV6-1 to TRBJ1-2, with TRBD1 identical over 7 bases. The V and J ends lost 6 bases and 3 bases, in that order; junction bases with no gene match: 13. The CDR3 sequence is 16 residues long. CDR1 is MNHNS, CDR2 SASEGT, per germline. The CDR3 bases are TGTGCCAGCAGACCCAGACAGGGCCCAGCTGACTATGGCTACACCTTC. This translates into CASRPRQGPADYGYTF.

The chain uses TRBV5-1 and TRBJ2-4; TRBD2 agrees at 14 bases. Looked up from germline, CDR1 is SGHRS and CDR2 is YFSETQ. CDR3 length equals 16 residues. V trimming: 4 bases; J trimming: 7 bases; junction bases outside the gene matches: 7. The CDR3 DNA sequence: TGCGCCAGCAGCCAAGGACTAGCGGGAGGACTGAACATTCAGTACTTC. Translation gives CASSQGLAGGLNIQYF.

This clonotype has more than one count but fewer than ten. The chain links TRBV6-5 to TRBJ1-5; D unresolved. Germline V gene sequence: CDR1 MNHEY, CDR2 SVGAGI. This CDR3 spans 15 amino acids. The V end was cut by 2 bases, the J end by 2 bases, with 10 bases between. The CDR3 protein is CASSYGRLGNQPQHF. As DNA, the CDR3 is TGTGCCAGCAGTTACGGAAGGCTTGGCAATCAGCCCCAGCATTTT.

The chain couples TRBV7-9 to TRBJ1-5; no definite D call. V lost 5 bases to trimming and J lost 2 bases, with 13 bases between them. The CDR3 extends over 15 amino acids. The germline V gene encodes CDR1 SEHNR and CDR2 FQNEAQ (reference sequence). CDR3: CASSGDGLGNQPQHF. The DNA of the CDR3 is TGTGCCAGCAGCGGAGACGGCTTGGGCAATCAGCCCCAGCATTTT. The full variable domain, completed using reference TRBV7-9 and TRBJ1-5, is DTGVSQNPRHKITKRGQNVTFRCDPISEHNRLYWYRQTLGQGPEFLTYFQNEAQLEKSRLLSDRFSAERPKGSFSTLEIQRTEQGDSAMYLCASSGDGLGNQPQHFGDGTRLSIL.

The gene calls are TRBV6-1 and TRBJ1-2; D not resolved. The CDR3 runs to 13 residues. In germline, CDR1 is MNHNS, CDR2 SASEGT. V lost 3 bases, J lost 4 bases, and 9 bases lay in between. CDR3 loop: CASSDGAPYGYTF. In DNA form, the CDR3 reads TGTGCCAGCAGTGACGGAGCCCCCTATGGCTACACCTTC.

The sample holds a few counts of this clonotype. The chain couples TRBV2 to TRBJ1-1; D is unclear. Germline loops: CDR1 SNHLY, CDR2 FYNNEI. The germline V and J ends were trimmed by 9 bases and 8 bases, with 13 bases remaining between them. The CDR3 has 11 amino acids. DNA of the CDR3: TGTGCCAGGTTGGACGGCCCCGAAGCTTTCTTT. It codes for CARLDGPEAFF.

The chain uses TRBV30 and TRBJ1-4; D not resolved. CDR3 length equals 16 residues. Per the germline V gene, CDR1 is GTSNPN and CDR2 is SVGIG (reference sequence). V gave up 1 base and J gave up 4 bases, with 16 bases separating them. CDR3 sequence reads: CAWSGGSLTSNEKLFF. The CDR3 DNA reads TGTGCCTGGAGTGGAGGGTCTTTGACTAGTAATGAAAAACTGTTTTTT.

The DNA of the CDR3 is TGTGCCAGCAGCTCCAAAAGGAACACTGAAGCTTTCTTT. Translating gives CASSSKRNTEAFF. J is TRBJ1-1 and V is TRBV7-3, with D unclear. Germline CDR1 SGHTA, CDR2 FQGTGA. The CDR3 is 13 amino acids. Trimming pared 4 bases from V and 1 base from J, leaving 7 bases between. The full variable domain, its missing parts supplied by reference TRBV7-3 and TRBJ1-1, is GAGVSQTPSNKVTEKGKYVELRCDPISGHTALYWYRQSLGQGPEFLIYFQGTGAADDSGLPNDRFFAVRPEGSVSTLKIQRTERGDSAVYLCASSSKRNTEAFFGQGTRLTVV.

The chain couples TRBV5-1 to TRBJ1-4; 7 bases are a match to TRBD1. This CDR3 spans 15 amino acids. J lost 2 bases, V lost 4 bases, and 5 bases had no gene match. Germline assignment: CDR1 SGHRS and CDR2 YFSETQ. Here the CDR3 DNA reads TGCGCCAGCAGCCCCGACAGGGTTACTAATGAAAAACTGTTTTTT. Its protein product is CASSPDRVTNEKLFF.

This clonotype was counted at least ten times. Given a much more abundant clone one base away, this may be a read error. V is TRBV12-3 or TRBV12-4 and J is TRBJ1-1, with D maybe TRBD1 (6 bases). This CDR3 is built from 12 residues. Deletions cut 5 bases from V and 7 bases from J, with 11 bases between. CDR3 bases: TGTGCCAGCAGTCCCGAAGGGGGTGAAGCTTTCTTT. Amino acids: CASSPEGGEAFF.

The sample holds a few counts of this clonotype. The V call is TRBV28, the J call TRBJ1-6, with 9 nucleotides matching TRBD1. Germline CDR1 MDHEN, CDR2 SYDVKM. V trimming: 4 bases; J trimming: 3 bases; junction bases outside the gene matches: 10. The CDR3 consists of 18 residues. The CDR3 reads CASSWGTGRKDYNSPLHF. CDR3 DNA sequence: TGTGCCAGCAGTTGGGGGACAGGGAGGAAGGACTATAATTCACCCCTCCACTTT.

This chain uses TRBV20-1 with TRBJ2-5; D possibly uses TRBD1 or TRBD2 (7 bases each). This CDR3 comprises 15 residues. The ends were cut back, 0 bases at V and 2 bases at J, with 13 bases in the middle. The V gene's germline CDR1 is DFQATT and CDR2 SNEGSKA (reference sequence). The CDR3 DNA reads TGCAGTGCTAGAGAGCCCCAGGGGGGGCAAGAGACCCAGTACTTC. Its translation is CSAREPQGGQETQYF.